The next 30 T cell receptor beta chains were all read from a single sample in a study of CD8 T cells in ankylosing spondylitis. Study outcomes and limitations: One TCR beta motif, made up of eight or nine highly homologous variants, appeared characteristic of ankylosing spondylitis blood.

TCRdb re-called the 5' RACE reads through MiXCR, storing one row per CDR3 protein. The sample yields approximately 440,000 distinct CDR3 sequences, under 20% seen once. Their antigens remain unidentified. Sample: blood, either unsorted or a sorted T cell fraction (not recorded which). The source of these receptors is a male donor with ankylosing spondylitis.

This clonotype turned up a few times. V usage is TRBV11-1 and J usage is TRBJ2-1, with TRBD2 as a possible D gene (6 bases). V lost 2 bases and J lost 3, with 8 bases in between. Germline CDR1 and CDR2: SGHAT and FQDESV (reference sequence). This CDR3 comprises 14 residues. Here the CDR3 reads CASSLLANYNEQFF. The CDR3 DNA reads TGTGCCAGCAGCTTACTAGCGAACTACAATGAGCAGTTCTTC.

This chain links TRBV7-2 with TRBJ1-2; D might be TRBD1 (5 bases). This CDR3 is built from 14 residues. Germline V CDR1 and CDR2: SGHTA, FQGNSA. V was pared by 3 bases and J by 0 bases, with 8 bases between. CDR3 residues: CASSFVQANYGYTF. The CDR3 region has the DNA TGTGCCAGCAGCTTTGTACAGGCTAACTATGGCTACACCTTC.

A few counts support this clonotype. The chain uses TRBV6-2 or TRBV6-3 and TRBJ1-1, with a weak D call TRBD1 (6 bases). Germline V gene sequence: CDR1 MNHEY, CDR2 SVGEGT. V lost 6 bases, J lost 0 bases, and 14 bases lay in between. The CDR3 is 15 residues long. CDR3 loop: CASSHGQYMNTEAFF. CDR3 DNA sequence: TGTGCCAGCAGCCACGGACAGTACATGAACACTGAAGCTTTCTTT.

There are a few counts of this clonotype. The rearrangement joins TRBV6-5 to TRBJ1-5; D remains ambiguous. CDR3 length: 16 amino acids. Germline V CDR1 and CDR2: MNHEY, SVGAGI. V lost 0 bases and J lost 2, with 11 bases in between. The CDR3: CASSYSGSVGNQPQHF. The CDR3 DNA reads TGTGCCAGCAGTTACTCGGGGTCGGTGGGCAATCAGCCCCAGCATTTT.

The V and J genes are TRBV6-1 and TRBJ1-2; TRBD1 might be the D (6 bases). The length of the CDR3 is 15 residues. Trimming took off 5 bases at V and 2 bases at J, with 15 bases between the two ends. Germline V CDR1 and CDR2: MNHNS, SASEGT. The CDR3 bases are TGTGCCAGCAGTCGCGCCCCTACAGGGAACTATGGCTACACCTTC. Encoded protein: CASSRAPTGNYGYTF.

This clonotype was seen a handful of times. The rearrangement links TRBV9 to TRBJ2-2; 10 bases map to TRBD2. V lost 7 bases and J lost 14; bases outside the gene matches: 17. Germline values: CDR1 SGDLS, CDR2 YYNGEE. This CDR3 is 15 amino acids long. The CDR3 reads CASGVAGGYLEDLFF. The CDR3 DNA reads TGTGCCAGCGGGGTAGCGGGGGGATACCTAGAGGACCTGTTTTTT.

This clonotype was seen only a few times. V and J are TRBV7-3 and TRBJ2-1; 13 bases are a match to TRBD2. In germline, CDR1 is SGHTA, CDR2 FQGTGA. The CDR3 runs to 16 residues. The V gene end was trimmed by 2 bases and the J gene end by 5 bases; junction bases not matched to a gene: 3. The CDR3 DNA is TGTGCCAGCAGCTTATACGGGACTAGCGGGGACAATGAGCAGTTCTTC. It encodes CASSLYGTSGDNEQFF.

The CDR3 DNA reads TGTGCCAGCAGCTTAGGGCGGCAGATAAATGAGCAGTTCTTC. It encodes CASSLGRQINEQFF. The chain carries TRBV7-6 and TRBJ2-1; D uncertain. CDR3 length equals 14 residues. V was pared by 1 base and J by 7 bases, with 11 bases between. CDR1 and CDR2 (germline): SGHVS, FNYEAQ.

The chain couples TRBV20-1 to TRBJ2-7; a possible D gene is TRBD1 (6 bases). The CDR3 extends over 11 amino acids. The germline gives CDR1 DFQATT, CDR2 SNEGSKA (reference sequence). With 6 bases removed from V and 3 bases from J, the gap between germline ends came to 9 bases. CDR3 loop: CSAEGVYEQYF. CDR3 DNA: TGCAGTGCAGAGGGGGTCTACGAGCAGTACTTC.

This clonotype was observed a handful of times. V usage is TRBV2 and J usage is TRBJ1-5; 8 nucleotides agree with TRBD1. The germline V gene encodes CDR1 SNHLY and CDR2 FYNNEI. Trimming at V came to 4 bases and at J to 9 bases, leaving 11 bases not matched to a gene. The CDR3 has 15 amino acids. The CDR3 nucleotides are TGTGCCAGCAGTGGACAGGGGAAAGGGTCAGGGCCCCAGCATTTT. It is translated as CASSGQGKGSGPQHF.

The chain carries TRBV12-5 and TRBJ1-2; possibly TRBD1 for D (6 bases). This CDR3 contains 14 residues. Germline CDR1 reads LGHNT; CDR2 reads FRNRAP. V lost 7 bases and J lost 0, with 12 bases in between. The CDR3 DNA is TGTGCTAGTGTGATGGACAGTTCTAACTATGGCTACACCTTC. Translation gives CASVMDSSNYGYTF.

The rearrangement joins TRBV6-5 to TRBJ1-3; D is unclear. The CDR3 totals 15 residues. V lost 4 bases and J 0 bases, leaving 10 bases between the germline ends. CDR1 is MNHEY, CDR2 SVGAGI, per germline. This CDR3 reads CASSFLGASGNTIYF. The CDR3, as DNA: TGTGCCAGCAGTTTCCTTGGTGCCTCTGGAAACACCATATATTTT.

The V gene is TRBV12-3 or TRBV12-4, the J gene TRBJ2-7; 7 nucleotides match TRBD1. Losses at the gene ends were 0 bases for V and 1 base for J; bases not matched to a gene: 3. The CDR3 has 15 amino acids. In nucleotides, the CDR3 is TGTGCCAGCAGTTTAGCGGGGACAGCTTCCTACGAGCAGTACTTC. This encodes CASSLAGTASYEQYF.

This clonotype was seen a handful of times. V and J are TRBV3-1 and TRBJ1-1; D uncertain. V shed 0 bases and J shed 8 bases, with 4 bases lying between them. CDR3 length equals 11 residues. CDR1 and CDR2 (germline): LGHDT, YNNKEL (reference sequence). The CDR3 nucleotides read TGTGCCAGCAGCCAAGAAGGCGAAGCTTTCTTT. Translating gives CASSQEGEAFF.

For the CDR3, the DNA is TGTGCCAGCAGCTTAGTAGGTCACAATGAGCAGTTCTTC. As protein: CASSLVGHNEQFF. J is TRBJ2-1 and V is TRBV7-9, with D unclear. V was shortened by 1 base and J by 5 bases, with 6 bases between the two germline ends. Germline V gives CDR1 SEHNR, CDR2 FQNEAQ (reference sequence). There are 13 residues in the CDR3.

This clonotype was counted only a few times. The CDR3 bases are TGCAGTGCCGGACGGGAGGGGGGGGATACGCAGTATTTT. It encodes CSAGREGGDTQYF. The V gene is TRBV20-1, the J gene TRBJ2-3, with TRBD2 matching over 8 bases. Germline CDR1 reads DFQATT; CDR2 reads SNEGSKA (reference sequence). The ends lost 6 bases at V and 6 bases at J; junction bases unmatched: 8. This CDR3 comprises 13 residues.

DNA of the CDR3: TGTGCCAGCATCATCAGGGGATTCTACGAGCAGTACTTC. This gives the protein CASIIRGFYEQYF. The rearrangement joins TRBV12-3 or TRBV12-4 to TRBJ2-7; possible D gene TRBD1, 6 bases. The CDR3 has 13 amino acids. V was clipped by 7 bases and J by 3 bases, with 13 bases between them.

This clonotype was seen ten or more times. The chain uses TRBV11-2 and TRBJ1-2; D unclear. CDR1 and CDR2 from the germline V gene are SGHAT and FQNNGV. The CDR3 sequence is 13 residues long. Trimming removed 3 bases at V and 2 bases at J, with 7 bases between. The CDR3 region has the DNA TGTGCCAGCAGCTTTGACACCAACTATGGCTACACCTTC. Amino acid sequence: CASSFDTNYGYTF.

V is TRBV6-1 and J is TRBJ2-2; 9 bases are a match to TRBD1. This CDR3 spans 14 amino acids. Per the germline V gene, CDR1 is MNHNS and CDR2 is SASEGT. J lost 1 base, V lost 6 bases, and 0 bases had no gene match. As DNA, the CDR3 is TGTGCCAGCAGGGACAGGGGGAACACCGGGGAGCTGTTTTTT. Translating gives CASRDRGNTGELFF.

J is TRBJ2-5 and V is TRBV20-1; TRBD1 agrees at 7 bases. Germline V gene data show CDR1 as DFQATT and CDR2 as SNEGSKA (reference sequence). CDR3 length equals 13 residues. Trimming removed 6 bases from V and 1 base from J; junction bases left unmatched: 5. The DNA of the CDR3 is TGCAGTGCCCAAGACAGGGCCCAAGAGACCCAGTACTTC. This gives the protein CSAQDRAQETQYF.

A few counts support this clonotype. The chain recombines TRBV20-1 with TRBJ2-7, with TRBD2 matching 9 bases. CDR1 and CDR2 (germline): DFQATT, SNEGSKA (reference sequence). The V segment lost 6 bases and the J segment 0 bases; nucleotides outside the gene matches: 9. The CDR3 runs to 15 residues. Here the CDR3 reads CSARPASGVSYEQYF. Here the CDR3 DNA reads TGCAGTGCCCGCCCGGCTAGCGGGGTCTCCTACGAGCAGTACTTC.

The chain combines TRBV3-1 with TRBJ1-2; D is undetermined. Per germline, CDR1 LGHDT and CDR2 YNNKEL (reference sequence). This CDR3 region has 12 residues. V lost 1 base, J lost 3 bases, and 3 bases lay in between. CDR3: CASSQADYGYTF. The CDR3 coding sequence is TGTGCCAGCAGCCAAGCAGACTATGGCTACACCTTC.

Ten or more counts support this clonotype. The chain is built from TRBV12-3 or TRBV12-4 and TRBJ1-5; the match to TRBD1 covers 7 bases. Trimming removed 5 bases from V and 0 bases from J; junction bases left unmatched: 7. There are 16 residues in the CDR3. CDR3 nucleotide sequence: TGTGCCAGCAGTCCAAGAGCAGGGGGTAGCAATCAGCCCCAGCATTTT. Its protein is CASSPRAGGSNQPQHF.

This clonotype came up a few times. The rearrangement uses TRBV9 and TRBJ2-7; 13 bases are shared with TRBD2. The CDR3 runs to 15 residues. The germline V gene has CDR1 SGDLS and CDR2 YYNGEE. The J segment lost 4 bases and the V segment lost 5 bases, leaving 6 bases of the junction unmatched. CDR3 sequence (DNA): TGTGCCAGCAGTCGGACTAGCGGGGGACTTTACGAGCAGTACTTC. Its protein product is CASSRTSGGLYEQYF.

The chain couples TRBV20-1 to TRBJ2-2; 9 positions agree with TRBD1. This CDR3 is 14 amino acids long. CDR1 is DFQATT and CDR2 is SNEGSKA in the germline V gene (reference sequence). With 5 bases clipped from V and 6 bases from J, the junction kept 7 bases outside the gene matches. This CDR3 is CSAYDRGWSGELFF. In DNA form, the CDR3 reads TGCAGTGCTTACGACAGGGGGTGGTCCGGGGAGCTGTTTTTT.

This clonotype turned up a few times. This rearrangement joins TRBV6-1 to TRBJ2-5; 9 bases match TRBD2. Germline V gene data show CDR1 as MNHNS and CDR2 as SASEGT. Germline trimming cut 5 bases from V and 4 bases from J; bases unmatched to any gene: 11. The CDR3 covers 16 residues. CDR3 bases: TGTGCCAGCAGTCCCCTCGGCGGGGGGGCCACAGAGACCCAGTACTTC. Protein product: CASSPLGGGATETQYF.

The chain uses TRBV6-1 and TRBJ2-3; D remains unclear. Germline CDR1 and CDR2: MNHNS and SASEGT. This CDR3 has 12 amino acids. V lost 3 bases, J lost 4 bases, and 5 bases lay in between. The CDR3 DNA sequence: TGTGCCAGCAGTGACCGGTCAGATACGCAGTATTTT. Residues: CASSDRSDTQYF.

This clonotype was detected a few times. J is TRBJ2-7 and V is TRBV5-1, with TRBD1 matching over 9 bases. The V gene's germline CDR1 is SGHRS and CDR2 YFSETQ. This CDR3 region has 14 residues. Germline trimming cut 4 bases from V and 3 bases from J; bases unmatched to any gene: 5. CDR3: CASSGTGSGYEQYF. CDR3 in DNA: TGCGCCAGCAGCGGGACAGGGTCTGGCTACGAGCAGTACTTC. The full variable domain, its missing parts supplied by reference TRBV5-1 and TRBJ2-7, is KAGVTQTPRYLIKTRGQQVTLSCSPISGHRSVSWYQQTPGQGLQFLFEYFSETQRNKGNFPGRFSGRQFSNSRSEMNVSTLELGDSALYLCASSGTGSGYEQYFGPGTRLTVT.

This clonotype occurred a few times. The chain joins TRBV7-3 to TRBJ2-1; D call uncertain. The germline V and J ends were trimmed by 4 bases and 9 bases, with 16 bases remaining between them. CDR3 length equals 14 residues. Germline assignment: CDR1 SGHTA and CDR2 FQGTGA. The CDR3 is CASSSRPNGGEQFF. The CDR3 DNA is TGTGCCAGCAGCTCCCGGCCCAACGGCGGTGAGCAGTTCTTC.

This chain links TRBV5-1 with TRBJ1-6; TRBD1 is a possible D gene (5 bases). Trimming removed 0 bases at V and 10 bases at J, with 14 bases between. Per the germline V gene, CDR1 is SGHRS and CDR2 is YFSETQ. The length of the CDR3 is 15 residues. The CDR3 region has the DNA TGCGCCAGCAGCTTGGGGGGACTGCTTGAGTCACCCCTCCACTTT. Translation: CASSLGGLLESPLHF.